These 32 T cell receptor beta chains were all obtained from the same sample, sequenced in a study of T cell responses to AZD1222 COVID-19 vaccine. The table came from immunoSEQ multiplex PCR; TCRdb's copy has only in-frame clones and leaves some out. The sample contains roughly 130,000 clones, around 90% of which appear only once. Specimen: peripheral blood, collected on day 0 of AZD1222 vaccination. The receptors stem from an adult in good health.

The chain is built from TRBV4-3 and TRBJ2-7; 9 positions match TRBD1. The CDR3 is 14 residues long. Germline CDR1 is LGHNA and CDR2 is YSLEER. V dropped 3 bases and J dropped 2; count of bases not matched to a gene: 2. The CDR3 spells CASSHRQGAYEQYF. CDR3 DNA: TGCGCCAGCAGCCATAGACAGGGGGCCTACGAGCAGTACTTC.

The V gene is TRBV4-2, the J gene TRBJ2-1; 10 bases agree with TRBD1. Germline CDR1 LGHNA, CDR2 YNFKEQ. There are 16 residues in the CDR3. Trimming took 2 bases from V and 7 from J; bases not matched to a gene: 8. CDR3 residues: CASSQQIAGQGNEQFF. The CDR3, as DNA: TGTGCCAGCAGCCAACAGATCGCGGGACAGGGGAATGAGCAGTTCTTC.

The J gene is TRBJ2-2, the V gene TRBV19; 13 bases are a match to TRBD2. Germline CDR1 LNHDA, CDR2 SQIVND (reference sequence). The CDR3 runs to 16 residues. V lost 10 bases, J lost 6 bases, and 11 bases stayed unmatched. The CDR3, as DNA: TGTGCCACCCACCTGCCACTAGCGGGAGGGCCCGGGGAGCTGTTTTTT. Translated, it gives CATHLPLAGGPGELFF.

V and J are TRBV6-5 and TRBJ1-5; D not certain. Trimming stripped 2 bases from V and 0 bases from J, with 8 bases between. Germline assignment: CDR1 MNHEY and CDR2 SVGAGI. The CDR3 is 15 residues long. The CDR3 loop is CASSYRTDSNQPQHF. As DNA, the CDR3 is TGTGCCAGCAGTTACCGAACAGATAGCAATCAGCCCCAGCATTTT.

The J gene is TRBJ2-7, the V gene TRBV6-5; TRBD1 matches at 7 bases. Germline loops: CDR1 MNHEY, CDR2 SVGAGI. The CDR3 covers 15 residues. Trimming cost V 2 bases and J 2 bases; bases outside gene matches: 6. The CDR3 DNA follows: TGTGCCAGCAGTTACGACAGGGTAGGCACCTACGAGCAGTACTTC. Amino acids: CASSYDRVGTYEQYF.

The rearrangement links TRBV7-6 to TRBJ1-1; the D gene is possibly TRBD1 (5 bases). Trimming took 1 base from V and 1 from J, leaving 13 bases between them. The CDR3 is made up of 16 amino acids. Germline CDR1 and CDR2: SGHVS and FNYEAQ. The chain's CDR3 is CASSLVESGPNTEAFF. DNA of the CDR3: TGTGCCAGCAGCTTAGTGGAATCGGGACCGAACACTGAAGCTTTCTTT.

The V and J genes are TRBV4-3 and TRBJ1-1; D unclear. The CDR3 runs 13 residues. Trimming removed 0 bases at V and 5 bases at J, with 7 bases between. Germline CDR1 reads LGHNA; CDR2 reads YSLEER. DNA of the CDR3: TGCGCCAGCAGCCAAGACCGGGGAACTGAAGCTTTCTTT. The encoded protein is CASSQDRGTEAFF.

The gene calls are TRBV27 and TRBJ2-1; D remains ambiguous. Germline V gene data show CDR1 as MNHEY and CDR2 as SMNVEV (reference sequence). There are 13 residues in the CDR3. The V end was cut by 7 bases, the J end by 8 bases, with 15 bases between. The CDR3 is CASTALGIHEQFF. In DNA form, the CDR3 reads TGTGCCAGCACCGCCCTAGGTATCCATGAGCAGTTCTTC.

The CDR3 reads CASSLESLRLAGGYNEQFF. As DNA, the CDR3 is TGTGCCAGCAGCTTGGAATCCCTGCGGCTAGCGGGAGGCTACAATGAGCAGTTCTTC. The chain joins TRBV5-5 to TRBJ2-1; 11 bases are shared with TRBD2. Germline CDR1 SGHKS, CDR2 YYEKEE (reference sequence). Trimming took 0 bases from V and 3 from J; bases not matched to a gene: 11. This CDR3 region has 19 residues.

The chain joins TRBV4-3 to TRBJ2-1; possibly TRBD2 for D (5 bases). The CDR3 runs to 17 residues. V lost 0 bases and J 5 bases, leaving 17 bases between the germline ends. The germline gives CDR1 LGHNA, CDR2 YSLEER. The CDR3 reads CASSQEMTGSLDNEQFF. CDR3 coding DNA: TGCGCCAGCAGCCAAGAAATGACGGGATCGCTCGACAATGAGCAGTTCTTC.

The V call is TRBV19, the J call TRBJ1-1; D might be TRBD1 (5 bases). CDR3 length: 14 residues. V gave up 6 bases and J gave up 3 bases, with 14 bases separating them. Germline CDR1 LNHDA, CDR2 SQIVND (reference sequence). The CDR3 sequence: CASSTGRDYTEAFF. CDR3 nucleotides: TGTGCCAGTAGCACCGGCAGGGATTACACTGAAGCTTTCTTT.

The V and J genes are TRBV7-8 and TRBJ1-5, with unresolved D. CDR1 and CDR2 (germline): SGHVS, FQNEAQ. The germline V and J ends were trimmed by 1 base and 6 bases, with 7 bases remaining between them. This CDR3 region has 13 residues. In DNA form, the CDR3 reads TGTGCCAGCAGCTTAGACCAGGCTCAGCCCCAGCATTTT. Translation gives CASSLDQAQPQHF.

The chain recombines TRBV27 with TRBJ2-7, with 9 positions matching TRBD1. CDR3 length: 14 amino acids. Germline lookup yields CDR1 MNHEY and CDR2 SMNVEV (reference sequence). With V trimmed by 6 bases and J by 4 bases, 7 bases remained unmatched. The CDR3 is CASSPGTGLYEQYF. In nucleotides, the CDR3 is TGTGCCAGCAGCCCTGGGACAGGGCTGTACGAGCAGTACTTC.

This clone was seen a single time. V is TRBV6-5 and J is TRBJ2-2, with D hard to call. With 10 bases removed from V and 1 base from J, the gap between germline ends came to 16 bases. Germline V gene sequence: CDR1 MNHEY, CDR2 SVGAGI. CDR3 length: 15 residues. The CDR3 bases are TGTGCCATTGTCCGGTGGTCGGAGAACACCGGGGAGCTGTTTTTT. This codes for CAIVRWSENTGELFF.

This sequence joins TRBV19 and TRBJ2-3, with 11 bases matching TRBD2. This CDR3 spans 17 amino acids. V lost 6 bases to trimming and J lost 0 bases; unmatched junction nucleotides: 8. CDR1 LNHDA and CDR2 SQIVND come from the germline V gene (reference sequence). CDR3 sequence: CASRGTSGTFSTDTQYF. CDR3 coding DNA: TGTGCCAGTAGAGGGACTAGCGGAACCTTTAGCACAGATACGCAGTATTTT.

The gene calls are TRBV4-2 and TRBJ2-3, with TRBD1 matching over 12 bases. CDR3 length: 17 residues. The V gene end was trimmed by 1 base and the J gene end by 1 base; junction bases not matched to a gene: 3. Germline V lookup: CDR1 LGHNA, CDR2 YNFKEQ. The CDR3 sequence is CASSQGGTGGRTDTQYF. The CDR3 nucleotides are TGTGCCAGCAGCCAAGGAGGGACAGGGGGCCGCACAGATACGCAGTATTTT.

The rearrangement joins TRBV11-2 to TRBJ1-1; D uncertain. This CDR3 contains 13 residues. Germline assignment: CDR1 SGHAT and CDR2 FQNNGV. V was pared by 3 bases and J by 1 base, with 6 bases between. CDR3 sequence: CASSFSTNTEAFF. The CDR3 nucleotides read TGTGCCAGCAGCTTCTCGACGAACACTGAAGCTTTCTTT.

This clone has only one observation. J is TRBJ2-7 and V is TRBV5-1, with 9 bases matching TRBD1. The J segment lost 5 bases and the V segment lost 4 bases, leaving 10 bases of the junction unmatched. CDR3 length: 15 amino acids. Germline V gene lookup returns CDR1 SGHRS and CDR2 YFSETQ. The CDR3 DNA reads TGCGCCAGCAGCCCCTTACAGGGGGCGTCGGACGAGCAGTACTTC. Translation gives CASSPLQGASDEQYF.

The chain is built from TRBV27 and TRBJ2-2; 8 bases agree with TRBD2. The CDR3 loop spans 21 amino acids. After removal of 5 bases from V and 6 bases from J, the junction contained 26 bases not matched to a gene. In germline, CDR1 is MNHEY, CDR2 SMNVEV (reference sequence). The CDR3 is CASSLNTGGAGETSEAGELFF. In DNA form, the CDR3 reads TGTGCCAGCAGTCTTAATACCGGGGGAGCGGGAGAGACTAGCGAGGCCGGGGAGCTGTTTTTT.

V gene TRBV5-4 combines with J gene TRBJ1-4, with D unresolved. The CDR3 covers 14 residues. Per the germline V gene, CDR1 is SGHNT and CDR2 is YYREEE (reference sequence). With 0 bases removed from V and 8 bases from J, the gap between germline ends came to 11 bases. CDR3 in amino acids: CASSLGPAGEKLFF. The CDR3 DNA sequence: TGTGCCAGCAGCTTGGGACCCGCCGGCGAAAAACTGTTTTTT.

The V call is TRBV2, the J call TRBJ2-7; 10 nucleotides line up with TRBD2. V lost 7 bases and J lost 2; bases outside the gene matches: 8. CDR3 size: 15 residues. The germline CDR1 and CDR2 sequences are SNHLY and FYNNEI. CDR3 in DNA: TGTGCCAGCATGATTGGGACTAGCGTGACCTACGAGCAGTACTTC. This encodes CASMIGTSVTYEQYF.

V usage is TRBV18 and J usage is TRBJ2-1; D is perhaps TRBD2 (5 bases). CDR1 and CDR2 (germline): KGHSH, LQKENI. CDR3 length: 11 amino acids. Trimming removed 5 bases at V and 6 bases at J, with 5 bases between. This CDR3 reads CASSGSNEQFF. The CDR3 bases are TGTGCCAGCTCAGGGAGCAATGAGCAGTTCTTC.

This chain connects TRBV19 to TRBJ1-2; a weak D match, TRBD1 (6 bases). CDR1 is LNHDA, CDR2 SQIVND, per germline (reference sequence). The ends were cut back, 5 bases at V and 1 base at J, with 11 bases in the middle. There are 14 residues in the CDR3. CDR3 nucleotides: TGTGCCAGTAGTCCAGGACAGCATAACTATGGCTACACCTTC. This gives the protein CASSPGQHNYGYTF.

The genes are TRBV25-1 and TRBJ2-1; 12 nucleotides line up with TRBD2. The CDR3 sequence is 15 residues long. CDR1 and CDR2 from the germline V gene are MGHDK and SYGVNS. V shed 2 bases and J 8 bases; nucleotides not matched to a gene: 4. CDR3 coding DNA: TGTGCCAGCAGTGAAAGACTAGCGGGAGCCCATGAGCAGTTCTTC. As protein: CASSERLAGAHEQFF.

V usage is TRBV5-4 and J usage is TRBJ1-1; D is unresolved. The CDR3 totals 12 residues. CDR1 and CDR2 from the germline V gene are SGHNT and YYREEE (reference sequence). V lost 3 bases to trimming and J lost 2 bases, with 5 bases between them. CDR3 protein: CASSWENTEAFF. The CDR3 DNA reads as TGTGCCAGCAGCTGGGAAAACACTGAAGCTTTCTTT.

The rearrangement joins TRBV5-4 to TRBJ2-1, with D perhaps matching TRBD2 (5 bases). Germline V gene data show CDR1 as SGHNT and CDR2 as YYREEE (reference sequence). V was trimmed by 1 base and J by 4 bases, leaving 9 bases between them. The CDR3 covers 14 residues. The CDR3 here is CASSLLRVYNEQFF. The CDR3 DNA follows: TGTGCCAGCAGCTTGTTGCGGGTTTACAATGAGCAGTTCTTC.

The gene calls are TRBV9 and TRBJ2-3; D is possibly TRBD2 (6 bases). CDR1 SGDLS and CDR2 YYNGEE come from the germline V gene. V lost 2 bases and J lost 1, with 8 bases in between. CDR3 length: 14 residues. In DNA, the CDR3 is TGTGCCAGCAGCGTTAGCGGACGCACAGATACGCAGTATTTT. Translated: CASSVSGRTDTQYF.

The chain carries TRBV30 and TRBJ2-1, with D tentatively TRBD1 (5 bases). Germline assignment: CDR1 GTSNPN and CDR2 SVGIG (reference sequence). V was shortened by 4 bases and J by 7 bases, with 17 bases between the two germline ends. The CDR3 spans 14 residues. CDR3 in amino acids: CAWNRGTASNEQFF. CDR3 DNA sequence: TGTGCCTGGAATAGGGGAACGGCCTCTAATGAGCAGTTCTTC.

The rearrangement joins TRBV6-5 to TRBJ2-2; either TRBD1 or TRBD2 may fit D (5 bases each). The germline V and J ends were trimmed by 6 bases and 8 bases, with 16 bases remaining between them. The CDR3 totals 14 residues. In germline, CDR1 is MNHEY, CDR2 SVGAGI. The CDR3 loop is CASSRDPLTGELFF. The CDR3 DNA sequence: TGTGCCAGCAGCAGGGACCCCCTTACTGGGGAGCTGTTTTTT.

V is TRBV4-3 and J is TRBJ1-2, with TRBD1 matching 7 bases. V shed 4 bases and J 4 bases; nucleotides not matched to a gene: 9. The germline CDR1 and CDR2 sequences are LGHNA and YSLEER. The CDR3 has 15 amino acids. Here the CDR3 reads CASSLAGEGAYGYTF. The DNA for the CDR3 is TGCGCCAGCAGCCTCGCGGGGGAGGGGGCCTATGGCTACACCTTC.

V and J are TRBV5-5 and TRBJ1-1; D is unresolved. In germline, CDR1 is SGHKS, CDR2 YYEKEE (reference sequence). The CDR3 runs 11 residues. V was trimmed by 5 bases and J by 7 bases, leaving 9 bases between them. The CDR3 spells CASRNPYEAFF. The DNA of the CDR3 is TGTGCCAGCAGGAATCCATATGAAGCTTTCTTT.

This chain uses TRBV9 with TRBJ2-7; unclear D gene. This CDR3 spans 15 amino acids. With 0 bases removed from V and 2 bases from J, the gap between germline ends came to 12 bases. From germline, CDR1 is SGDLS and CDR2 YYNGEE. The CDR3 region is CASSVGPGAPYEQYF. The CDR3 nucleotides are TGTGCCAGCAGCGTAGGGCCGGGCGCTCCCTACGAGCAGTACTTC.